This T cell receptor beta chain was sequenced during a study of T cells in Graves' hyperthyroidism and ophthalmopathy (dated by TCRdb to about 2019). Study-level background: Peripheral blood was collected at initial diagnosis, before any treatment. To identify distinguishing TCR V-J signatures, a discovery cohort of 90 to 100 patients was used, comprising 40 to 45 with Graves' ophthalmopathy and under 60 with stable Graves' hyperthyroidism. Whether ophthalmopathy could be predicted prospectively was tested in an independent validation cohort made up of approximately 19 hyperthyroidism patients plus 17 patients who later progressed to ophthalmopathy. The 95 to 100 discovery patients were divided at random into training and test sets in a 7:3 ratio. In six Graves' hyperthyroidism patients, the study also compared T-cell repertoires from thyroid tissue with T-cell repertoires from blood. Once sampling was done, hyperthyroidism patients were given methimazole at a starting dose of 30 mg daily, whereas ophthalmopathy patients were given high-dose intravenous methylprednisolone. The paper describes TCR Vbeta CDR3 sequencing of roughly 130 peripheral blood samples, made up of 43 ophthalmopathy patients, around 78 hyperthyroidism patients and 17 progressor patients. Broader findings and caveats from the paper: No statistical method was used to fix the sample size in advance, and group allocation was not hidden from the investigators. In validation, the model predicted progression to ophthalmopathy a median of 6.5 months before onset, with 70% to 71% sensitivity and nearly 75% specificity. Most expanded thyroid clonotypes (frequency above 0.001) were also found in blood, which suggests that blood repertoires may mirror thyroid immune responses. In cross-validation, a model built on a 13 V-J signature told ophthalmopathy apart from stable hyperthyroidism with approximately 91% sensitivity and about 81% specificity, and in testing the same model reached 80%/75%.

Germline trimming: 4 bases from V, 1 base from J; junction bases outside gene matches: 11. The CDR1 and CDR2 encoded by the germline V gene are SGHAT and FQNNGV. The CDR3 measures 17 amino acids from cysteine to phenylalanine. Of the read, only the CDR3 DNA is kept; its 51 bases are in frame from base 1. Stable Graves' hyperthyroidism was defined as the absence of progression to ophthalmopathy over 18 months of follow-up. Hyperthyroidism patients were aged 18 to 65 years and newly diagnosed, with disease duration of less than 2 months. Patients with uncontrolled infections, other autoimmune diseases, pregnancy or lactation were excluded. Clinical symptoms, serum thyroxine and TRAb, thyroid ultrasound, and orbital computed tomography formed the basis for the diagnoses. Ficoll-Paque density gradient centrifugation was used to isolate PBMCs from 9.5 to 10 ml of fresh peripheral blood. Trizol reagent was used to extract total RNA, and RNA quality was then checked on an Agilent 2100 Bioanalyzer.

The TCR beta CDR3 regions were amplified from RNA transcripts. A first-round RT-PCR of the TCR CDR3 used the HTBI primer set with the Qiagen OneStep RT-PCR kit. Libraries were constructed in a second round of multiplex PCR, after which size selection and purification were performed. The libraries were sequenced on an Illumina HiSeq2000 using paired-end 100 bp reads. As for the authors' bioinformatics: SOAPnuke was used to process the raw data, with reads discarded if the reads contained adapters or uncalled bases, had a mean Phred below 15, or lacked an exact constant-primer or identifier match. High-quality paired reads were merged with COPE v1.2.5, and unique nucleotide sequences were defined as clonotypes. MiTCR v1.1 was used to align the clonotypes against IMGT TRBV, TRBD and TRBJ reference segments. Analysis was restricted to V-J combinations with a frequency above 0.0001, which covered approximately 99% of repertoires. The TCS score was defined as F50 (clonal expansion) divided by E x V (chaos), with BLOSUM62-based TCRdist calculated between CDR3 peptides within each V-J. Welch's t-statistics and random forest reduced 514 V-J features to roughly 13, which were used in a naive Bayes classifier (R e1071). TCRdb applied fastp at Q25 and MiXCR to the public reads, then kept only in-frame beta chains. When rows share a CDR3 protein, they turn into one entry using the most common DNA and genes. Clone size and V and J calls follow TCRdb, not the original study. For this sample there are 300,000 to 350,000 distinct CDR3 sequences; about 21% appear just once. Around 48% of the sample comes from the top ten.

This clonotype was counted ten times or more. Its target antigen remains unknown. Per-base quality was not reported, and no clone a single base away is much larger than it. Material for sequencing was blood. This TCR was recovered from a woman aged 45-60 years with Graves' hyperthyroidism. Here the chain combines TRBV11-2 and TRBJ2-5, with 8 bases in between that match TRBD2. The CDR3 in this case is CASSWDEREPSQETQYF. In nucleotide form, the sequence is TGTGCCAGCAGCTGGGACGAGCGGGAGCCCTCCCAAGAGACCCAGTACTTC.